The sequence of this T cell receptor (beta chain) was determined in a study of T-cell memory formation after mild COVID-19. As for this clonotype: What it binds is unknown.

TCRdb re-derived calls from the 5' RACE reads in MiXCR, one entry per CDR3 protein. The table shows 500,000 to 600,000 distinct CDR3 sequences, with 18% occurring only once. Study results and caveats: Of the contracting clones, CD4+ ones lay mainly in CM and EM, and CD8+ ones in EMRA.

The sequencing sample was made of PBMCs or a T cell subset sorted from them (not recorded which). The origin of this receptor is an adult woman who had mild COVID-19 (a few samples of this study predate the infection). Cell type and time point are not known.

CDR3 in DNA: TGTGCCACCAGTGATTTGCCTTGGGGGTGGCTTCCGGGACAGCCATACAATGAGCAGTTCTTC. This translates into CATSDLPWGWLPGQPYNEQFF. The chain joins TRBV24-1 to TRBJ2-1; 7 positions match TRBD1. From germline, CDR1 is KGHDR and CDR2 SFDVKD. V shed 0 bases and J 4 bases; nucleotides not matched to a gene: 20. The CDR3 runs 21 residues.